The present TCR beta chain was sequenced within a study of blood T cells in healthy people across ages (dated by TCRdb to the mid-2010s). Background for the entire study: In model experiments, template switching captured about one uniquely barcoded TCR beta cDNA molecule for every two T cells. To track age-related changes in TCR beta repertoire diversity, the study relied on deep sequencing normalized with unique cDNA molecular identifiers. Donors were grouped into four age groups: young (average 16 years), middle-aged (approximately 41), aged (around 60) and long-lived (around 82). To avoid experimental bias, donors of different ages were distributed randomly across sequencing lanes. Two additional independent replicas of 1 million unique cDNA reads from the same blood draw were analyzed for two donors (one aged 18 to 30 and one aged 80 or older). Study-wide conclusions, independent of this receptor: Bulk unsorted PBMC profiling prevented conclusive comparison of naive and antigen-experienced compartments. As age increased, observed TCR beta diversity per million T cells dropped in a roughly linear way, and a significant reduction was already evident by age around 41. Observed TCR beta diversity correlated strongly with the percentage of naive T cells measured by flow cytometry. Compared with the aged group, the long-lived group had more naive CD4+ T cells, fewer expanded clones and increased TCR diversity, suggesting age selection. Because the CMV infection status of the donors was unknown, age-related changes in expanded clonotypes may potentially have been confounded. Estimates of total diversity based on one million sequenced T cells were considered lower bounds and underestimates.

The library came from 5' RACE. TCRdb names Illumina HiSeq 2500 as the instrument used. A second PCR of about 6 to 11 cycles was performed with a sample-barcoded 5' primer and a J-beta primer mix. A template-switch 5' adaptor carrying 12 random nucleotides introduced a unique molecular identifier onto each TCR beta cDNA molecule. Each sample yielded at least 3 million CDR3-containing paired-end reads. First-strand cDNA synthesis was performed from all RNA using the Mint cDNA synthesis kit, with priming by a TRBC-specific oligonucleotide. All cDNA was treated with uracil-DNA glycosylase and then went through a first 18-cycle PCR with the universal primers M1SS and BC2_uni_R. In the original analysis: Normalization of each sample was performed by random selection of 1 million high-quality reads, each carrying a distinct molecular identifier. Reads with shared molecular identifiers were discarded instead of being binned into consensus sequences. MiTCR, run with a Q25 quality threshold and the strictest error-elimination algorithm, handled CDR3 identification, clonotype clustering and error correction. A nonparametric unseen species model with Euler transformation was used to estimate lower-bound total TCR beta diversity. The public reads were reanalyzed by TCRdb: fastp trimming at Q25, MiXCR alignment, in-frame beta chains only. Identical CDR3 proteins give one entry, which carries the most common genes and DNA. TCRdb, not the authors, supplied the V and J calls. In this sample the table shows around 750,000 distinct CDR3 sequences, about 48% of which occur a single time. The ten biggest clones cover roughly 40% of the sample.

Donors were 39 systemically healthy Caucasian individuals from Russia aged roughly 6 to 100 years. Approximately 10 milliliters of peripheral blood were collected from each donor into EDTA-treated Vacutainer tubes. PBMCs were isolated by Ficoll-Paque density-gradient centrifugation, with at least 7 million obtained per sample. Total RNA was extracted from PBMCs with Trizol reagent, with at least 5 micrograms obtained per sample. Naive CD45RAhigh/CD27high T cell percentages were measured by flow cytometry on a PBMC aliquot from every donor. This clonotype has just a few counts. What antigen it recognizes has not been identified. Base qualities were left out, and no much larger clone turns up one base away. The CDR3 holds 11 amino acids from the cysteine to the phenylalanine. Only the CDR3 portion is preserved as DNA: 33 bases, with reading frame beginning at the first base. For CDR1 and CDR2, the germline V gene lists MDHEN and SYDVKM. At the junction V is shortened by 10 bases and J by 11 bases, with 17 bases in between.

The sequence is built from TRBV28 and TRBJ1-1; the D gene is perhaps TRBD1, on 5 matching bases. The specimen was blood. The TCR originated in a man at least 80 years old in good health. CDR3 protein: CATSRRGEAFF. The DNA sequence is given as TGTGCCACCAGCCGACGGGGCGAGGCTTTCTTT.